Listed here are 11 T cell receptor beta chains from one sample, sequenced in a study of beta chain features in type 1 diabetes. Of the isolated RNA, all was reverse transcribed, and so the sequenced material was expressed TCRB transcripts. TCRdb's copy holds only in-frame clones and misses some; the assay was immunoSEQ multiplex PCR. The profile shows about 350,000 clones, around a fifth of them singletons. The specimen was naive CD4+ T cells from blood. These receptor sequences come from a woman between 18 and 29 years old in good health.

The rearrangement uses TRBV7-2 and TRBJ2-1; 9 bases are a match to TRBD2. V lost 7 bases to trimming and J lost 5 bases; unmatched junction nucleotides: 9. The CDR3 covers 15 residues. Germline CDR1 is SGHTA and CDR2 is FQGNSA. The CDR3, as DNA: TGTGCCAGCACCACCGTAGCGGGGGCGCACAATGAGCAGTTCTTC. Protein product: CASTTVAGAHNEQFF.

The chain recombines TRBV27 with TRBJ2-1; 12 nucleotides align to TRBD2. With V trimmed by 5 bases and J by 12 bases, 5 bases remained unmatched. Per germline, CDR1 MNHEY and CDR2 SMNVEV (reference sequence). The CDR3 length is 13 residues. The CDR3 reads CASSDGLAGRQFF. The CDR3 DNA sequence: TGTGCCAGCAGTGACGGACTAGCGGGAAGGCAGTTCTTC.

This clone has a handful of counts. This rearrangement joins TRBV7-9 to TRBJ2-7, with D hard to call. V was cut by 5 bases and J by 0 bases, with 14 bases left in between. The V gene's germline CDR1 is SEHNR and CDR2 FQNEAQ (reference sequence). The CDR3 length is 15 residues. Here the CDR3 reads CASSPVGVGSYEQYF. The CDR3, as DNA: TGTGCCAGCAGCCCGGTCGGAGTGGGCTCCTACGAGCAGTACTTC.

The rearrangement joins TRBV27 to TRBJ1-6, with a weak D call TRBD1 (5 bases). The CDR3 loop spans 17 amino acids. Trimming shortened V by 2 bases and J by 5 bases, and 16 bases separated the two germline ends. Germline CDR1 reads MNHEY; CDR2 reads SMNVEV (reference sequence). CDR3 amino acids: CASSLRSGMLNNSPLHF. The CDR3 region has the DNA TGTGCCAGCAGTTTAAGGTCAGGGATGCTAAATAATTCACCCCTCCACTTT.

This clone was seen a handful of times. This rearrangement joins TRBV7-2 to TRBJ2-2; 12 bases map to TRBD1. This CDR3 contains 14 residues. Per germline, CDR1 SGHTA and CDR2 FQGNSA. The junction had 1 base not matched to a gene; V was cut back by 5 bases and J by 6 bases. CDR3 sequence: CASSRDRGPGELFF. The CDR3 nucleotides read TGTGCCAGCAGCAGGGACAGGGGGCCCGGGGAGCTGTTTTTT.

This clone was picked up a small number of times. The chain links TRBV1 to TRBJ1-5; TRBD1, the table's D call, was not compared with the DNA. TRBV1 is a recognized pseudogene. CDR3 length equals 14 residues. The CDR3: CTSSQGQGDQPQHF. In DNA, the CDR3 is TGCACCAGCAGCCAAGGACAGGGGGACCAGCCCCAGCATTTT.

The V gene is TRBV7-9, the J gene TRBJ1-1, with no clear D. Trimming removed 1 base from V and 1 base from J, with 7 bases in between. The CDR3 covers 14 residues. Germline lookup yields CDR1 SEHNR and CDR2 FQNEAQ (reference sequence). This CDR3 reads CASSLGGRNTEAFF. CDR3 DNA sequence: TGTGCCAGCAGCTTAGGCGGCAGGAACACTGAAGCTTTCTTT. Looking up the rest from reference TRBV7-9 and TRBJ1-1 gives the full variable domain: DTGVSQNPRHKITKRGQNVTFRCDPISEHNRLYWYRQTLGQGPEFLTYFQNEAQLEKSRLLSDRFSAERPKGSFSTLEIQRTEQGDSAMYLCASSLGGRNTEAFFGQGTRLTVV.

The CDR3 DNA sequence: TGTGCCAGCAGCGTGGCAGCGGGGTCTCGCCATGAGCAGTTCTTC. Its protein product is CASSVAAGSRHEQFF. The gene calls are TRBV9 and TRBJ2-1, with TRBD2 identical over 7 bases. The CDR3 totals 15 residues. Germline V gene lookup returns CDR1 SGDLS and CDR2 YYNGEE. The V and J ends lost 2 bases and 8 bases, in that order; junction bases with no gene match: 10.

A few counts support this clone. The rearrangement joins TRBV4-3 to TRBJ1-6; D is uncertain. The germline V and J ends were trimmed by 1 base and 7 bases, with 11 bases remaining between them. The CDR3 length is 15 residues. Germline CDR1 and CDR2: LGHNA and YSLEER. CDR3 nucleotide sequence: TGCGCCAGCAGCCAAGGAGGGCTCTCCAATTCACCCCTCCACTTT. This gives the protein CASSQGGLSNSPLHF.

This chain connects TRBV19 to TRBJ1-5; 7 bases agree with TRBD1. The CDR3 is made up of 13 amino acids. V lost 6 bases, J lost 5 bases, and 4 bases stayed unmatched. CDR1 and CDR2 (germline): LNHDA, SQIVND (reference sequence). DNA of the CDR3: TGTGCCAGTAGGATTACAGGGGATCAGCCCCAGCATTTT. It encodes CASRITGDQPQHF. The variable domain in full, with the rest retrieved from reference TRBV19 and TRBJ1-5, is DGGITQSPKYLFRKEGQNVTLSCEQNLNHDAMYWYRQDPGQGLRLIYYSQIVNDFQKGDIAEGYSVSREKKESFPLTVTSAQKNPTAFYLCASRITGDQPQHFGDGTRLSIL.

The chain uses TRBV30 and TRBJ2-1, with D unresolved. The CDR3 has 13 residues. CDR1 and CDR2 (germline): GTSNPN, SVGIG (reference sequence). The V gene lost 0 bases and the J gene lost 6 bases, with 9 bases spanning the gap. The CDR3 DNA follows: TGTGCCTGGAGTGTGAGCCTCTTCAATGAGCAGTTCTTC. Amino acid sequence: CAWSVSLFNEQFF.